One and the same sample provided the 25 T cell receptor beta chains below, sequenced in a study of CXCR3-negative and CXCR3-positive naive CD8 T cells. Broader study findings: CXCR3-positive naive cells carried more hydrophobic TRB CDR3s than CXCR3-negative naive cells did.

The libraries of TRB cDNA were prepared using 5' RACE with UMI labels. TCRdb reprocessed the 5' RACE reads and reports one entry per CDR3 protein, with no DNA. The sample's table shows 60,000 to 65,000 distinct CDR3 sequences. These TCRs are of unknown antigen specificity. Sequencing used naive CXCR3+ CD8+ T cells from blood. Regarding subset: CD45RO-CCR7+CD27+CD95- naive CD8+ T cells expressing CXCR3 (TNR3+). These receptors were collected from a human donor in good health. Some clones in this sample may be carry-over from other donors' samples.

The chain employs TRBV7-9 and TRBJ2-7; the D gene TCRdb calls, TRBD2, cannot be checked with no DNA. CDR3 size: 14 residues. Germline V CDR1 and CDR2: SEHNR, FQNEAQ (reference sequence). The CDR3 here is CASSFGGAPYEQYF.

The chain links TRBV10-3 to TRBJ2-5; TCRdb outputs TRBD1, but without DNA this stays unchecked. The CDR3 contains 14 residues. CDR1 is ENHRY, CDR2 SYGVKD, per germline. The CDR3 region is CAISEDSGQETQYF.

This chain joins TRBV29-1 and TRBJ2-7; the D call from TCRdb, TRBD2, cannot be confirmed without DNA. The germline CDR1 and CDR2 sequences are SQVTM and ANQGSEA. This CDR3 region has 16 residues. The chain's CDR3 is CSVEDLRGPDTYEQYF.

The chain recombines TRBV29-1 with TRBJ2-5; TCRdb reports TRBD1, a call that lacks DNA to check it against. The CDR3 is 15 residues long. The germline CDR1 and CDR2 sequences are SQVTM and ANQGSEA. CDR3 protein: CSVDKLLGGQETQYF. The full variable domain, in which reference TRBV29-1 and TRBJ2-5 provide the parts outside the CDR3, is SAVISQKPSRDICQRGTSLTIQCQVDSQVTMMFWYRQQPGQSLTLIATANQGSEATYESGFVIDKFPISRPNLTFSTLTVSNMSPEDSSIYLCSVDKLLGGQETQYFGPGTRLLVL.

J is TRBJ2-2 and V is TRBV7-2. Germline CDR1 and CDR2: SGHTA and FQGNSA. This CDR3 contains 13 residues. The CDR3 protein is CASSRLDSGELFF.

The chain uses TRBV11-1 and TRBJ2-1. The germline CDR1 and CDR2 sequences are SGHAT and FQDESV (reference sequence). The CDR3 consists of 15 residues. CDR3 sequence: CASSYRWERSDEPFF.

This sequence joins TRBV20-1 and TRBJ2-7; TCRdb outputs TRBD2, but without DNA this stays unchecked. The CDR3 runs to 15 residues. Germline assignment: CDR1 DFQATT and CDR2 SNEGSKA (reference sequence). The CDR3 sequence is CSARAGLAGALEQYF.

The chain employs TRBV2 and TRBJ2-3; TCRdb's D gene call, TRBD1, goes unchecked for lack of DNA. This CDR3 has 15 residues. Germline V lookup: CDR1 SNHLY, CDR2 FYNNEI. CDR3 amino acids: CASRNPATGSDTQYF.

The chain couples TRBV7-9 to TRBJ2-2; TCRdb outputs TRBD1, but without DNA this stays unchecked. This CDR3 contains 15 residues. Germline-derived CDR1 and CDR2 are SEHNR and FQNEAQ (reference sequence). The chain's CDR3 is CASSLAGGTTGELFF.

The genes are TRBV6-2 or TRBV6-3 and TRBJ1-1. This CDR3 has 13 amino acids. From germline, CDR1 is MNHEY and CDR2 SVGEGT. The CDR3 region is CASSIWSNTEAFF.

This chain connects TRBV7-2 to TRBJ2-1; checking the TCRdb D call of TRBD1 is not possible without DNA. This CDR3 comprises 15 residues. Germline assignment: CDR1 SGHTA and CDR2 FQGNSA. CDR3 sequence reads: CASSLAGASSNEQFF.

The V gene is TRBV6-5, the J gene TRBJ2-1; TCRdb designates TRBD1, a call that cannot be tested without DNA. Per the germline V gene, CDR1 is MNHEY and CDR2 is SVGAGI. This CDR3 has 12 residues. The CDR3 loop is CASSYSGTQQFF.

The CDR3 sequence: CSATHKTYYEQYF. V is TRBV20-1 and J is TRBJ2-7. CDR1 is DFQATT and CDR2 is SNEGSKA in the germline V gene (reference sequence). This CDR3 has 13 amino acids.

The rearrangement joins TRBV28 to TRBJ2-7; TCRdb indicates TRBD1, and absent DNA this call remains unverified. This CDR3 is built from 12 residues. The germline gives CDR1 MDHEN, CDR2 SYDVKM. This CDR3 reads CASRVPGDRALF.

The V and J genes are TRBV28 and TRBJ2-7; TCRdb picks TRBD2, but there is no DNA to check that call. The V gene's germline CDR1 is MDHEN and CDR2 SYDVKM. The CDR3 is 15 residues long. The CDR3 spells CASSPIGRDAYEQYF.

The V gene is TRBV20-1, the J gene TRBJ2-2; TCRdb outputs TRBD1, but without DNA this stays unchecked. The germline V gene encodes CDR1 DFQATT and CDR2 SNEGSKA (reference sequence). CDR3 length equals 16 residues. The CDR3 here is CSARDVDRGNTGELFF.

The CDR3 region is CASSYGGTSWDEQFF. V usage is TRBV6-2 or TRBV6-3 and J usage is TRBJ2-1; the D gene TCRdb calls, TRBD2, cannot be checked with no DNA. The length of the CDR3 is 15 residues. Germline assignment: CDR1 MNHEY and CDR2 SVGEGT.

This chain connects TRBV3-1 to TRBJ1-2. Germline V gives CDR1 LGHDT, CDR2 YNNKEL (reference sequence). The CDR3 is 17 residues long. The CDR3 region is CASSQHPGEGNRYGYTF. The whole variable domain, filled in from reference TRBV3-1 and TRBJ1-2, reads DTAVSQTPKYLVTQMGNDKSIKCEQNLGHDTMYWYKQDSKKFLKIMFSYNNKELIINETVPNRFSPKSPDKAHLNLHINSLELGDSAVYFCASSQHPGEGNRYGYTFGSGTRLTVV.

The CDR3 here is CSVPGQGISYEQYF. This chain uses TRBV29-1 with TRBJ2-7; TCRdb's D gene call, TRBD1, goes unchecked for lack of DNA. The CDR3 runs 14 residues. Germline V gives CDR1 SQVTM, CDR2 ANQGSEA.

The chain employs TRBV20-1 and TRBJ2-4; TCRdb's assignment of TRBD1 cannot be checked, as there is no DNA. CDR1 DFQATT and CDR2 SNEGSKA come from the germline V gene (reference sequence). The CDR3 loop spans 14 amino acids. The CDR3 loop is CSADSMDRADIQYF.

This chain uses TRBV4-3 with TRBJ1-1. Germline CDR1 LGHNA, CDR2 YSLEER. There are 14 residues in the CDR3. CDR3 sequence reads: CASSQDMRDTEAFF.

V gene TRBV21-1 combines with J gene TRBJ1-1. TRBV21-1 constitutes a pseudogene. The CDR3 totals 13 residues. CDR3 protein: CASKAGRDTEAFF.

V gene TRBV20-1 combines with J gene TRBJ1-2; TCRdb designates TRBD1, a call that cannot be tested without DNA. The V gene's germline CDR1 is DFQATT and CDR2 SNEGSKA (reference sequence). CDR3 length: 15 residues. The CDR3: CSASPDSAFGYGYTF.

The chain employs TRBV12-3 or TRBV12-4 and TRBJ2-1; TCRdb names TRBD2, which stays unverified in the absence of DNA. The CDR3 runs 12 residues. This CDR3 reads CASTLGGNEQFF.

The CDR3 protein is CAISEALAGNTGELFF. V usage is TRBV10-3 and J usage is TRBJ2-2; TCRdb's assignment of TRBD2 cannot be checked, as there is no DNA. The CDR3 is 16 amino acids. Germline-derived CDR1 and CDR2 are ENHRY and SYGVKD.